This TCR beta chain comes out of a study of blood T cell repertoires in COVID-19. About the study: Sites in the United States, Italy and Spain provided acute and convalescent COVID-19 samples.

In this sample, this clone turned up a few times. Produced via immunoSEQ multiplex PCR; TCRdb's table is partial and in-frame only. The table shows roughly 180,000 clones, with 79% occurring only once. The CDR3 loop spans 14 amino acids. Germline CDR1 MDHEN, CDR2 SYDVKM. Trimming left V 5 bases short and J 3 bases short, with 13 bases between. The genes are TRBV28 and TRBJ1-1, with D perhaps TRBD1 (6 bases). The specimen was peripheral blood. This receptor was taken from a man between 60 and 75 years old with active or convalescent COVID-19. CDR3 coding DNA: TGTGCCAGCAGTCCCCTGGGGGCCTACACTGAAGCTTTCTTT. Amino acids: CASSPLGAYTEAFF.